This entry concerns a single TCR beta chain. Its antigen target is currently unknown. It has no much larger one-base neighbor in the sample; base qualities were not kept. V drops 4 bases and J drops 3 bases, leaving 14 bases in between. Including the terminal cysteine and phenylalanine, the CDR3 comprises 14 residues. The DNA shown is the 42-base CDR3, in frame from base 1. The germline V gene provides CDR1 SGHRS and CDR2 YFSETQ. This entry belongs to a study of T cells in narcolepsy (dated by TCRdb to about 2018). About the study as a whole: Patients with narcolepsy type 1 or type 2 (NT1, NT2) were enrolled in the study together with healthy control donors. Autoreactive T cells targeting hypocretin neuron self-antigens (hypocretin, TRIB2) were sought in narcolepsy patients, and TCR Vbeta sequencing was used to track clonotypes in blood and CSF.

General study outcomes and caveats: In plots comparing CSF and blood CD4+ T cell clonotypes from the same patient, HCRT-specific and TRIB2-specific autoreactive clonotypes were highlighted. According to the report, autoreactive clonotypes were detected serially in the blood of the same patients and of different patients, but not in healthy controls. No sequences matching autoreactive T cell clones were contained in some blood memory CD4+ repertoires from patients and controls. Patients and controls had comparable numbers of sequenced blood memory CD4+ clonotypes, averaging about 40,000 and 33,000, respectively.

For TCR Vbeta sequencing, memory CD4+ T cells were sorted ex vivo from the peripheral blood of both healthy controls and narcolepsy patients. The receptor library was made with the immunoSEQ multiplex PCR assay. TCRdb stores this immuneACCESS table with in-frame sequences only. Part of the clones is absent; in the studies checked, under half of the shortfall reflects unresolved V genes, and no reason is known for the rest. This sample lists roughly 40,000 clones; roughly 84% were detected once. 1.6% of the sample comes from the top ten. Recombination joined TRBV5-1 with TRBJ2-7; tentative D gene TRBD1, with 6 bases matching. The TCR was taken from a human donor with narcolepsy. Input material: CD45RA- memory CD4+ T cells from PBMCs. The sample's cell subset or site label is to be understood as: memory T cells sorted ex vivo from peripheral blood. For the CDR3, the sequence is CASSGGTQGYEQYF. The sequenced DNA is TGCGCCAGCAGCGGGGGTACACAGGGCTACGAGCAGTACTTC.